The rows below give T cell receptor beta chains drawn from one sample of a study of a mutant IDH1 vaccine in newly diagnosed glioma. For these receptors, no antigen is known. Using immunoSEQ multiplex PCR, the repertoire was profiled, and TCRdb retains in-frame clones only, with some absent. The sample carries just over 65,000 clones, about four fifths recorded once. The sample in question was PBMCs, obtained from a glioma patient whose treatment included an IDH1 peptide vaccine. These TCRs come from a man between 18 and 29 years old with glioma. Each CDR3 is given with its conserved first and last residue. A D gene is named only where the DNA matches it firmly. Clone size is shown for a subset of rows, as once, few, many or a class of expanded clone.

clone size: .
D gene: .
J gene: TRBJ2-1
V gene: TRBV5-1
CDR3 DNA: TGCGCCAGCAGCTTTAACTACAATGAGCAGTTCTTC
CDR3 protein: CASSFNYNEQFF

clone size: once
D gene: .
J gene: TRBJ1-2
V gene: TRBV28
CDR3 DNA: TGTGCCAGCAGTTTCGCGCAGGGACATGGCTACACCTTC
CDR3 protein: CASSFAQGHGYTF

clone size: .
D gene: TRBD2
J gene: TRBJ2-7
V gene: TRBV11-1
CDR3 DNA: TGTGCCAGCAGCCTCCACAGGACTAGCCTGCACGAGCAGTACTTC
CDR3 protein: CASSLHRTSLHEQYF

clone size: .
D gene: .
J gene: TRBJ2-7
V gene: TRBV19
CDR3 DNA: TGTGCCAGTAGTATTAATTCCGGGGACGAGCAGTACTTC
CDR3 protein: CASSINSGDEQYF

clone size: .
D gene: TRBD2
J gene: TRBJ2-5
V gene: TRBV5-1
CDR3 DNA: TGCGCCAGCAGTACGGGAGGTAGCGAAGAGACCCAGTACTTC
CDR3 protein: CASSTGGSEETQYF

clone size: once
D gene: TRBD1
J gene: TRBJ1-5
V gene: TRBV10-3
CDR3 DNA: TGTGCCATCCGGGAAGGACAGGGGGGTCAGCCCCAGCATTTT
CDR3 protein: CAIREGQGGQPQHF

clone size: .
D gene: TRBD1
J gene: TRBJ1-3
V gene: TRBV18
CDR3 DNA: TGTGCCAGCTCACTCCAACAGGGGTCTGGAAACACCATATATTTT
CDR3 protein: CASSLQQGSGNTIYF

clone size: .
D gene: TRBD2
J gene: TRBJ2-1
V gene: TRBV18
CDR3 DNA: TGTGCCAGCTCTCCCGACACGGGAGGGGGGGGTGAGCAGTTCTTC
CDR3 protein: CASSPDTGGGGEQFF

clone size: .
D gene: .
J gene: TRBJ2-7
V gene: TRBV6-5
CDR3 DNA: TGTGCCAGCAGTTCACCTAGAGGGCCTTCCTACGAGCAGTACTTC
CDR3 protein: CASSSPRGPSYEQYF

clone size: .
D gene: TRBD1
J gene: TRBJ1-1
V gene: TRBV19
CDR3 DNA: TGTGCCAGTAGTACCCGGGGACAGGGGATGACTTTCTTT
CDR3 protein: CASSTRGQGMTFF

clone size: .
D gene: .
J gene: TRBJ1-3
V gene: TRBV9
CDR3 DNA: TGTGCCAGCAGCGTAGGTCAGGGATTAGGAAACACCATATATTTT
CDR3 protein: CASSVGQGLGNTIYF

clone size: .
D gene: .
J gene: TRBJ1-2
V gene: TRBV4-1
CDR3 DNA: TGCGCCAGCAGCCACGCTTGGGACGGAAACTATGGCTACACCTTC
CDR3 protein: CASSHAWDGNYGYTF

clone size: .
D gene: .
J gene: TRBJ1-4
V gene: TRBV29-1
CDR3 DNA: TGCAGCGTTTCAGGGACGGGAGTCAATGAAAAACTGTTTTTT
CDR3 protein: CSVSGTGVNEKLFF

clone size: .
D gene: TRBD2
J gene: TRBJ2-1
V gene: TRBV6-1
CDR3 DNA: TGTGCCAGCAACCTTGGCGGGGGAACTTACAATGAGCAGTTCTTC
CDR3 protein: CASNLGGGTYNEQFF

clone size: .
D gene: TRBD1
J gene: TRBJ1-2
V gene: TRBV9
CDR3 DNA: TGTGCCAGCAGCGTAGCGGGACAGGGTGGTTATGGCTACACCTTC
CDR3 protein: CASSVAGQGGYGYTF

clone size: .
D gene: .
J gene: TRBJ2-7
V gene: TRBV13
CDR3 DNA: TGTGCCAGCAGCAGGCCTCCATCCGAGCAGTACTTC
CDR3 protein: CASSRPPSEQYF

clone size: .
D gene: TRBD2
J gene: TRBJ2-5
V gene: TRBV4-1
CDR3 DNA: TGCGCCAGCAGCCACGGACTAGCGGGACAAGAGACCCAGTACTTC
CDR3 protein: CASSHGLAGQETQYF

clone size: .
D gene: .
J gene: TRBJ1-1
V gene: TRBV18
CDR3 DNA: TGTGCCAGCTCACCGCAGGGGCAGGGAGCTTTCTTT
CDR3 protein: CASSPQGQGAFF

clone size: .
D gene: .
J gene: TRBJ1-3
V gene: TRBV27
CDR3 DNA: TGTGCCAGCAGTTCGTCTCGGGGCTCTGGAAACACCATATATTTT
CDR3 protein: CASSSSRGSGNTIYF

clone size: .
D gene: TRBD1
J gene: TRBJ1-1
V gene: TRBV4-3
CDR3 DNA: TGCGCCAGCAGCCAAGCCCCTCAGGACAGGGTGAACACTGAAGCTTTCTTT
CDR3 protein: CASSQAPQDRVNTEAFF

clone size: .
D gene: .
J gene: TRBJ2-5
V gene: TRBV18
CDR3 DNA: TGTGCCAGCTCACCGTCGAGGACAGTCCGCGTGGAGACCCAGTACTTC
CDR3 protein: CASSPSRTVRVETQYF

clone size: .
D gene: .
J gene: TRBJ2-1
V gene: TRBV4-3
CDR3 DNA: TGCGCCAGCAGCCACGGGGGTTCCTACAATGAGCAGTTCTTC
CDR3 protein: CASSHGGSYNEQFF

clone size: .
D gene: .
J gene: TRBJ1-3
V gene: TRBV29-1
CDR3 DNA: TGCAGCGTTGTAATCAACAAGGACGGAAACACCATATATTTT
CDR3 protein: CSVVINKDGNTIYF

clone size: .
D gene: .
J gene: TRBJ1-3
V gene: TRBV11-2
CDR3 DNA: TGTGCCAGCAGCTTACAACCGGAGAGGGGCAGCTCTGGAAACACCATATATTTT
CDR3 protein: CASSLQPERGSSGNTIYF

clone size: .
D gene: TRBD1
J gene: TRBJ1-1
V gene: TRBV10-3
CDR3 DNA: TGTGCCATCAGTAACAGTGGGACAGGGAAGAAGAACACTGAAGCTTTCTTT
CDR3 protein: CAISNSGTGKKNTEAFF

clone size: .
D gene: .
J gene: TRBJ2-5
V gene: TRBV7-6
CDR3 DNA: TGTGCCAGCAGCTTAGGCATGAACCAAGAGACCCAGTACTTC
CDR3 protein: CASSLGMNQETQYF

clone size: .
D gene: .
J gene: TRBJ2-3
V gene: TRBV7-9
CDR3 DNA: TGTGCCGGCCGGAGCTGGGGTGATACGCAGTATTTT
CDR3 protein: CAGRSWGDTQYF

clone size: .
D gene: .
J gene: TRBJ2-7
V gene: TRBV28
CDR3 DNA: TGTGCCAGCAGTCTTGACCGGGACTGGGTCTCCTACGAGCAGTACTTC
CDR3 protein: CASSLDRDWVSYEQYF

clone size: .
D gene: .
J gene: TRBJ2-2
V gene: TRBV4-3
CDR3 DNA: TGCGCCAGCAGCCCTTCTCTTGGGTCGGGGAACACCGGGGAGCTGTTTTTT
CDR3 protein: CASSPSLGSGNTGELFF

clone size: .
D gene: .
J gene: TRBJ1-3
V gene: TRBV5-1
CDR3 DNA: TGCGCCAGCAGTCCCGGAGTTGGACCCTCTGGAAACACCATATATTTT
CDR3 protein: CASSPGVGPSGNTIYF

clone size: .
D gene: .
J gene: TRBJ1-2
V gene: TRBV5-6
CDR3 DNA: TGTGCCAGCAGCTTGGGGGTTGGCTACACCTTC
CDR3 protein: CASSLGVGYTF

clone size: .
D gene: TRBD1
J gene: TRBJ1-4
V gene: TRBV19
CDR3 DNA: TGTGCCAGTAGGAAACCGGGACAGGGACGCGAAAAACTGTTTTTT
CDR3 protein: CASRKPGQGREKLFF

clone size: .
D gene: TRBD2
J gene: TRBJ2-1
V gene: TRBV19
CDR3 DNA: TGTGCCAGTAGTATATATACTAGCGGCTCCTACAATGAGCAGTTCTTC
CDR3 protein: CASSIYTSGSYNEQFF

clone size: .
D gene: .
J gene: TRBJ1-2
V gene: TRBV7-9
CDR3 DNA: TGTGCCAGCAGCTTCGCACTGAACTATGGCTACACCTTC
CDR3 protein: CASSFALNYGYTF

clone size: .
D gene: .
J gene: TRBJ1-4
V gene: TRBV28
CDR3 DNA: TGTGCCAGCAGTTTACGCAGGGAGGTGATGGGGGAACTGTTTTTT
CDR3 protein: CASSLRREVMGELFF

clone size: .
D gene: .
J gene: TRBJ2-1
V gene: TRBV5-6
CDR3 DNA: TGTGCCAGCAGCACTCCCCCCGGGGACAATGAGCAGTTCTTC
CDR3 protein: CASSTPPGDNEQFF

clone size: .
D gene: TRBD2
J gene: TRBJ2-1
V gene: TRBV9
CDR3 DNA: TGTGCCAGCAGCGTAGACCAAGCGGGAGGTCCTCTGGTTGAGCAGTTCTTC
CDR3 protein: CASSVDQAGGPLVEQFF

clone size: .
D gene: .
J gene: TRBJ1-1
V gene: TRBV27
CDR3 DNA: TGTGCCAGCAGTAGGATACCGGGACGGAGGAACACTGAAGCTTTCTTT
CDR3 protein: CASSRIPGRRNTEAFF

clone size: once
D gene: TRBD1
J gene: TRBJ1-2
V gene: TRBV6-5
CDR3 DNA: TGTGCCAGCAGTGACAGGGGCTTCGGCTATGGCTACACCTTC
CDR3 protein: CASSDRGFGYGYTF

clone size: .
D gene: .
J gene: TRBJ1-3
V gene: TRBV2
CDR3 DNA: TGTGCCAGCAGACCCCTACTCTCTGGAAACACCATATATTTT
CDR3 protein: CASRPLLSGNTIYF